The 18 T cell receptor beta chains below come from one sample, sequenced in a study of T cell repertoires in cytomegalovirus infection. TCRdb re-called the reads through MiXCR, storing one row per CDR3 protein. This sample has roughly 81,000 distinct CDR3 sequences; about 3.8% occur once, and the top ten carry 3.5% to 6%. The sequenced sample was PBMCs. The receptors shown here come from a human donor in good health (CMV status not recorded). Some clones in this sample may be carry-over from other donors' samples.

This clonotype was detected ten times or more. The chain carries TRBV7-8 and TRBJ1-2, with no clear D. V was shortened by 2 bases and J by 3 bases, with 10 bases between the two germline ends. Looked up from germline, CDR1 is SGHVS and CDR2 is FQNEAQ. This CDR3 has 14 residues. The CDR3 sequence is CASSLTSRYYGYTF. The CDR3 DNA reads TGTGCCAGCAGCTTAACAAGCAGATACTATGGCTACACCTTC.

The chain links TRBV7-2 to TRBJ1-6, with D tentatively TRBD1 (5 bases). The germline gives CDR1 SGHTA, CDR2 FQGNSA. CDR3 length equals 15 residues. With 5 bases removed from V and 7 bases from J, the gap between germline ends came to 15 bases. CDR3: CASSGGTGMNSPLHF. The CDR3 region has the DNA TGTGCCAGCAGCGGGGGGACGGGGATGAATTCACCCCTCCACTTT.

In this sample, this clonotype turned up many times. Written as DNA, the CDR3 is TGTGCCAGCGAGGCGGGGGGTCCCAATGAGCAGTTCTTC. It is translated as CASEAGGPNEQFF. The V call is TRBV28, the J call TRBJ2-1, with 8 bases identical to TRBD2. This CDR3 spans 13 amino acids. J lost 6 bases, V lost 8 bases, and 6 bases had no gene match. Germline lookup yields CDR1 MDHEN and CDR2 SYDVKM.

This clonotype showed up many times. The CDR3: CASSLGSKNIQYF. CDR3 in DNA: TGTGCCAGCAGCTTGGGGTCCAAAAACATTCAGTACTTC. The V gene is TRBV7-2, the J gene TRBJ2-4; D is undetermined. The V end was cut by 3 bases, the J end by 2 bases, with 5 bases between. In germline, CDR1 is SGHTA, CDR2 FQGNSA. The CDR3 is 13 amino acids.

Many counts were recorded for this clonotype. The chain employs TRBV6-1 and TRBJ1-4; a weak D match, TRBD1 (5 bases). V lost 0 bases and J lost 8, with 13 bases in between. Germline loops: CDR1 MNHNS, CDR2 SASEGT. The CDR3 covers 15 residues. The CDR3 here is CASSEALGGGEKLFF. CDR3 sequence (DNA): TGTGCCAGCAGTGAAGCGCTTGGGGGAGGGGAAAAACTGTTTTTT.

There are many counts of this clonotype. This chain joins TRBV13 and TRBJ2-7, with 8 bases that match TRBD1. This CDR3 contains 12 residues. Germline CDR1 reads PRHDT; CDR2 reads FYEKMQ (reference sequence). The J segment lost 5 bases and the V segment lost 5 bases, leaving 2 bases of the junction unmatched. The CDR3: CASSQGAHEQYF. CDR3 in DNA: TGTGCCAGCAGCCAGGGGGCCCACGAGCAGTACTTC.

This clonotype has at least ten counts. This rearrangement joins TRBV7-2 to TRBJ2-5, with 9 bases identical to TRBD1. Germline V gene data show CDR1 as SGHTA and CDR2 as FQGNSA. The CDR3 totals 14 residues. J gave up 5 bases and V 5 bases, and 6 bases lay outside the gene matches. The CDR3 spells CASSPGTGMETQYF. CDR3 bases: TGTGCCAGCAGCCCCGGGACAGGGATGGAGACCCAGTACTTC.

This clonotype was observed at least ten times. This chain links TRBV28 with TRBJ1-1; D is uncertain. This CDR3 contains 13 residues. Germline V gives CDR1 MDHEN, CDR2 SYDVKM. Trimming took off 4 bases at V and 7 bases at J, with 13 bases between the two ends. CDR3 region: CASSSPDPGEAFF. The CDR3 bases are TGTGCCAGCAGTTCCCCGGACCCTGGTGAAGCTTTCTTT.

The chain is built from TRBV10-2 and TRBJ2-5, with D tentatively TRBD2 (6 bases). V lost 6 bases and J lost 4, with 12 bases in between. This CDR3 comprises 13 residues. The V gene's germline CDR1 is WSHSY and CDR2 SAAADI. The DNA of the CDR3 is TGCGCCAGCAGCCCCACTAGCTCAGAGACCCAGTACTTC. Translation gives CASSPTSSETQYF.

This clonotype was counted many times. V and J are TRBV20-1 and TRBJ2-7; tentatively, D is TRBD2 (5 bases). The germline CDR1 and CDR2 sequences are DFQATT and SNEGSKA (reference sequence). V was shortened by 5 bases and J by 3 bases, with 17 bases between the two germline ends. The CDR3 is made up of 14 amino acids. The CDR3 here is CSAPRTDGDYEQYF. DNA for the CDR3: TGCAGTGCTCCCCGAACGGACGGGGACTACGAGCAGTACTTC.

This clonotype was recorded at least ten times. The CDR3 nucleotides read TGTGCCAGCAGTCCGAGCGGGGGGGCCTCCGATGAGCAGTTCTTC. Translated: CASSPSGGASDEQFF. The chain couples TRBV6-2 or TRBV6-3 to TRBJ2-1; 10 bases map to TRBD2. With V trimmed by 5 bases and J by 8 bases, 9 bases remained unmatched. The length of the CDR3 is 15 residues. Germline V gene lookup returns CDR1 MNHEY and CDR2 SVGEGT.

The table lists this clonotype with many counts. The genes are TRBV20-1 and TRBJ1-1, with 11 positions matching TRBD1. Germline assignment: CDR1 DFQATT and CDR2 SNEGSKA (reference sequence). CDR3 length: 13 residues. CDR3 DNA: TGCACCCCAGGGGACAGGGGGAAAACTGAAGCTTTCTTT. Its protein is CTPGDRGKTEAFF.

This clonotype was counted many times. This chain links TRBV29-1 with TRBJ2-7; 7 positions agree with TRBD1. The CDR3 is 13 amino acids. Germline values: CDR1 SQVTM, CDR2 ANQGSEA. J gave up 6 bases and V 7 bases, and 12 bases lay outside the gene matches. The CDR3 is CSAQGATGVEQYF. As DNA, the CDR3 is TGCAGCGCCCAAGGGGCCACAGGGGTCGAGCAGTACTTC.

This clonotype was counted ten times or more. V and J are TRBV29-1 and TRBJ2-3; TRBD1 matches at 7 bases. In germline, CDR1 is SQVTM, CDR2 ANQGSEA. V trimming: 6 bases; J trimming: 3 bases; junction bases outside the gene matches: 9. This CDR3 contains 14 residues. The CDR3 loop reads CSVSTGAPTDTQYF. CDR3 DNA: TGCAGCGTCTCCACAGGGGCGCCGACAGATACGCAGTATTTT.

This clonotype was recorded many times. The chain is built from TRBV29-1 and TRBJ1-1, with D unclear. This CDR3 region has 11 residues. Germline assignment: CDR1 SQVTM and CDR2 ANQGSEA. The V end was cut by 3 bases, the J end by 1 base, with 3 bases between. The CDR3 DNA is TGCAGCGTTGACAAGAACACTGAAGCTTTCTTT. This sequence encodes CSVDKNTEAFF.

This clonotype was observed many times. The chain is built from TRBV7-9 and TRBJ1-3; D is uncertain. The V end was cut by 8 bases, the J end by 7 bases, with 15 bases between. This CDR3 spans 13 amino acids. Germline assignment: CDR1 SEHNR and CDR2 FQNEAQ (reference sequence). The CDR3 reads CASDNTETNTIYF. The DNA for the CDR3 is TGTGCCAGCGACAACACCGAGACGAACACCATATATTTT.

This clonotype was seen at least ten times. The rearrangement links TRBV6-5 to TRBJ1-5, with 8 bases lining up with TRBD1. The germline gives CDR1 MNHEY, CDR2 SVGAGI. The ends lost 2 bases at V and 7 bases at J; junction bases unmatched: 7. CDR3 length equals 15 residues. CDR3 nucleotides: TGTGCCAGCAGTTACGGGCAGGGGGCCGCCCAGCCCCAGCATTTT. It is translated as CASSYGQGAAQPQHF.

The table lists this clonotype with many counts. The J gene is TRBJ1-2, the V gene TRBV6-2 or TRBV6-3; D is undetermined. Germline CDR1 and CDR2: MNHEY and SVGEGT. CDR3 length: 14 amino acids. V was cut by 5 bases and J by 6 bases, with 16 bases left in between. CDR3 sequence (DNA): TGTGCCAGCAGTGAAGGGCGCCGGGCGGATGGCTACACCTTC. It yields the protein CASSEGRRADGYTF.